The entry below gives a single TCR beta chain sequence along with its context. Its antigen is not yet known. No much larger clonotype is one base removed from it; base qualities were not supplied. These data come from a study of low-dose radiotherapy and immunotherapy resistance in tumors (dated by TCRdb to between 2021 and 2024). Some background on the complete study: In Cohort 1, each fraction delivered 0.5 Gy every 2 weeks, and the prescribed total PTV dose was 6.5 Gy. Cyclophosphamide 200 mg/m2 was given intravenously every two weeks, one day before each radiation and immunotherapy administration. Starting on cycle 1 day 1, patients took 300 mg of aspirin by mouth once daily for four cycles. Patients in Cohort 2 were given 1 Gy per fraction every two weeks, for a total of 13 Gy across 26 weeks. Trial participants were not randomized into treatment groups. Eight patients were included in the translational analysis: three from the first dose cohort and the first five from the second dose cohort. Nivolumab and ipilimumab were both given intravenously, with nivolumab at a 240 mg flat dose every two weeks and ipilimumab at 1 mg/kg every six weeks.

TCRdb shows the sequencer as Illumina HiSeq 2500. First-strand cDNA was synthesized using Superscript III and a set of TRAV- and TRBV-specific primers, so that both TCRalpha and TCRbeta chains were covered. TCRs were amplified with Phusion for 20 to 25 PCR cycles, with a constant-region primer paired with the adapter attached to the V primers. The MessageAmp II aRNA Amplification Kit was used to amplify the isolated mRNA, with in vitro transcription run for about 15 hours at 37 degrees C. The Dynabeads mRNA DIRECT Purification Kit was used to isolate the mRNA for TCR sequencing. Indexed Illumina adapters were added in a second Phusion PCR of roughly 27 cycles, and the PCR products were purified with AMPure XP beads. The published analysis was carried out like this. Using custom Perl scripts, TCR sequences encoding the same protein were pooled, out-of-frame sequences were removed, and the abundance of each clonotype was computed. The analysis excluded TCR sequences that were supported by just one read. Shannon entropy, Gini index, clonality, richness, and the frequency of TCRs shared between repertoires were included as repertoire metrics. The public reads were reanalyzed by TCRdb: fastp trimming at Q25, MiXCR alignment, in-frame beta chains only. Every entry covers one CDR3 protein and lists the most common genes and DNA from its rows. The V and J calls reflect TCRdb's pipeline rather than the authors' work. The sample records tens of thousands of distinct CDR3 sequences, around 30% of which are singletons. The ten largest clones represent around 10% of the sample.

What the time point label conveys for this sample: before trial treatment. The donors came from RACIN, which was a single-arm phase I dose-escalation trial that paired nivolumab and ipilimumab with aspirin, low-dose cyclophosphamide and low-dose radiotherapy. Patients were eligible if they had advanced solid tumors that were TIL-negative. This clonotype was sampled from a female donor with ovarian cancer. The specimen comprised PBMCs, sampled before treatment.

The nucleotides read TGTGCCAGCACCCCAGGGGTGGGTAACGAGCAGTACTTC. Its protein product is CASTPGVGNEQYF. Recombination linked TRBV5-3 to TRBJ2-7; 6 matching bases give a weak D call of TRBD1. TRBV5-3 is reported as an ORF; its role is uncertain. V is reduced by 8 bases and J by 5 bases, leaving a spacing of 17 bases between them. The cysteine opens and the phenylalanine closes a CDR3 of 13 amino acids. The read is trimmed to its CDR3 DNA, 39 bases read in frame from base 1.